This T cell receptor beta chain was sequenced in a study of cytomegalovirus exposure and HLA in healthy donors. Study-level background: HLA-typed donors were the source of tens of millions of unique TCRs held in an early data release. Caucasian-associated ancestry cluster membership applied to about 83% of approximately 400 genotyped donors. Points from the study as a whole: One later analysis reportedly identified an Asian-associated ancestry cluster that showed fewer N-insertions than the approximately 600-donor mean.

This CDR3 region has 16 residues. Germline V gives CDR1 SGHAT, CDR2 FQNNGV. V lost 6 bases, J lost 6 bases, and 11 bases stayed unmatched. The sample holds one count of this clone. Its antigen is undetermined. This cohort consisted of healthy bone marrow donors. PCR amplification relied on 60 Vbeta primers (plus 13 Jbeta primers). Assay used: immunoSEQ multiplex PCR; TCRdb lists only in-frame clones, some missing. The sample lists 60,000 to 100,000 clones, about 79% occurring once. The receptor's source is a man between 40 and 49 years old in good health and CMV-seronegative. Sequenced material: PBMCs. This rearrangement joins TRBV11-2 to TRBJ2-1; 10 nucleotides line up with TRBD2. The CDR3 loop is CASSSLAGVGVNEQFF. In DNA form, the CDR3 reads TGTGCCAGCAGTTCCCTAGCGGGAGTGGGGGTCAATGAGCAGTTCTTC.